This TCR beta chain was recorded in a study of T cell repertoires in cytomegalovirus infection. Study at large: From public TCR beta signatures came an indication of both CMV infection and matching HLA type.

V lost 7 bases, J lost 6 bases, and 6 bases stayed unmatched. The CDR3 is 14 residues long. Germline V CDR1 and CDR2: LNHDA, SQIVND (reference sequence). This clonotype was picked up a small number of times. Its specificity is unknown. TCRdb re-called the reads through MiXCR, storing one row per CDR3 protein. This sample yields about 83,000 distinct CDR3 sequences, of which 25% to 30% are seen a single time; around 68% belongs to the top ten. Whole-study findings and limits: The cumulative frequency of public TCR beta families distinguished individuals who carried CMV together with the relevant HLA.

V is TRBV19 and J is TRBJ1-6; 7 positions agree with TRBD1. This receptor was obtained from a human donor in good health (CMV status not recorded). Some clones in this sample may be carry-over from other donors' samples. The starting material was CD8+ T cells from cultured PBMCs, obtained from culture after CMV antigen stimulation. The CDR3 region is CASNSGQSNSPLHF. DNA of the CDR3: TGTGCCAGTAATTCGGGACAGAGTAATTCACCCCTCCACTTT.